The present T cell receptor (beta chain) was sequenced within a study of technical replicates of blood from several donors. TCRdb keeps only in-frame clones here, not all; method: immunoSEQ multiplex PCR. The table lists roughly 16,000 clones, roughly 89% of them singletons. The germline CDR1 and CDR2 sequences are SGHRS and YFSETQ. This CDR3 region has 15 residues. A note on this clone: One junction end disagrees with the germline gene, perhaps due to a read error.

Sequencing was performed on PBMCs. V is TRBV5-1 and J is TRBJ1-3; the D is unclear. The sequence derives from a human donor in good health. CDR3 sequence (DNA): TGCGTCAGCAGCTTCGAGGCGTACGCTGGAAACACCATATATTTT. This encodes CVSSFEAYAGNTIYF.